Below, one T cell receptor (beta chain) is given with its context. Its antigen is unidentified. The record originates from a study of T cell repertoires in cytomegalovirus infection. Study in general: CMV epitopes that were recently identified and HLA-C-restricted were used alongside well-studied HLA-B-restricted ones. CMV infection and matching HLA type were both indicated by public TCR beta signatures. Whole-study findings and limits: Clonotype analysis showed dominance of the ex vivo response by HLA-C-restricted CMV-specific TCR beta clonotypes. Summed public TCR beta family frequency identified CMV carriers bearing the relevant HLA.

V gave up 3 bases and J gave up 5 bases; unmatched junction bases: 5. The CDR3 is 16 amino acids. Per germline, CDR1 MNHEY and CDR2 SMNVEV (reference sequence). TCRdb independently ran MiXCR on the reads; one entry per CDR3 protein. The sample lists hundreds of thousands of distinct CDR3 sequences; about 39% were seen once. The source material was cultured PBMCs, sampled from culture after CMV antigen stimulation. The sequence was obtained from a human donor in good health (CMV status not recorded). Some clones in this sample may be carry-over from other donors' samples. This chain uses TRBV27 with TRBJ2-1, with TRBD2 identical over 12 bases. In DNA, the CDR3 is TGTGCCAGCAGTTTGCGGAGACTAGCGGGGGACAATGAGCAGTTCTTC. It codes for CASSLRRLAGDNEQFF.